The sequence of this T cell receptor (beta chain) was determined in a study of blood T cell repertoires in COVID-19. Study-wide context: Donors in the United States, Italy and Spain gave samples during acute or convalescent COVID-19. In each case, the material was cDNA or gDNA derived from T cells, B-cell-depleted T cells, or PBMCs.

Germline V CDR1 and CDR2: MNHNS, SASEGT. The length of the CDR3 is 15 residues. Losses at the gene ends were 2 bases for V and 5 bases for J; bases not matched to a gene: 5. Profiled with immunoSEQ multiplex PCR; TCRdb holds only in-frame clones, not every one. The sample lists roughly 34,000 clones, 90% occurring once. Material for sequencing was peripheral blood. This receptor was obtained from an elderly man with acute or convalescent COVID-19. The chain couples TRBV6-1 to TRBJ1-5; 8 nucleotides agree with TRBD1. In nucleotides, the CDR3 is TGTGCCAGCAGTGAAATGACAGGGGCGTATCAGCCCCAGCATTTT. Translating gives CASSEMTGAYQPQHF.